This TCR beta chain was captured by sequencing in a study of T cell repertoires in cytomegalovirus infection. In the study overall: Public TCR beta signatures provided an indication of both CMV infection and a matching HLA type.

Study-wide results and limits: The ex vivo response was dominated by HLA-C-restricted CMV-specific TCR beta clonotypes. Carriers of CMV and the relevant HLA type were discriminated by public TCR beta frequency.

Comments on this clonotype: What it binds is unknown.

TCRdb independently ran MiXCR on the reads; one entry per CDR3 protein. The profile shows around 750,000 distinct CDR3 sequences, 30% to 35% of them singletons. CDR3 size: 14 residues. Germline loops: CDR1 MNHEY, CDR2 SVGAGI. V was clipped by 1 base and J by 7 bases, with 10 bases between them. This TCR was sampled from a human donor in good health (CMV status not recorded). Some clones in this sample may be carry-over from other donors' samples. The sequences come from cultured CD8+ T cells from PBMCs, collected from culture after CMV antigen stimulation. This sequence joins TRBV6-5 and TRBJ1-4; D is perhaps TRBD1 (5 bases). In DNA form, the CDR3 reads TGTGCCAGCAGTTACTTTTCCGGGGCTGAAAAACTGTTTTTT. Amino acids: CASSYFSGAEKLFF.